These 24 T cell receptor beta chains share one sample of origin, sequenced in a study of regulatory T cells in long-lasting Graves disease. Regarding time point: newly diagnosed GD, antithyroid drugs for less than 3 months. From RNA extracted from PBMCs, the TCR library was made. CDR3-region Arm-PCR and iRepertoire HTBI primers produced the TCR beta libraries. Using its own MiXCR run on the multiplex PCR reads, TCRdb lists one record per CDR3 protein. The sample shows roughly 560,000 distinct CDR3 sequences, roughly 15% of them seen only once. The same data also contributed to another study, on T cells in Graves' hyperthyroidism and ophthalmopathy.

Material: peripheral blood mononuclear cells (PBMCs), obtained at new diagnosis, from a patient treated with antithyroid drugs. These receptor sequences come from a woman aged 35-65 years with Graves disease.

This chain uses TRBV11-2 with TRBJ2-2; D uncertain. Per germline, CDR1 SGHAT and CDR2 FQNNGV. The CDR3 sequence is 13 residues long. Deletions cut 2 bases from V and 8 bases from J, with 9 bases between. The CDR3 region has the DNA TGTGCCAGCAGCTTACTTCTGGCTGGGGAGCTGTTTTTT. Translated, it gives CASSLLLAGELFF.

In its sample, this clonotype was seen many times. In nucleotides, the CDR3 is TGCGCCAGCAGTCCCGGGACAGGGGGCTTTGGCTACACCTTC. It encodes CASSPGTGGFGYTF. The chain is built from TRBV5-1 and TRBJ1-2; 12 bases are shared with TRBD1. Germline values: CDR1 SGHRS, CDR2 YFSETQ. The CDR3 has 14 residues. The junction had 6 bases not matched to a gene; V was cut back by 5 bases and J by 7 bases.

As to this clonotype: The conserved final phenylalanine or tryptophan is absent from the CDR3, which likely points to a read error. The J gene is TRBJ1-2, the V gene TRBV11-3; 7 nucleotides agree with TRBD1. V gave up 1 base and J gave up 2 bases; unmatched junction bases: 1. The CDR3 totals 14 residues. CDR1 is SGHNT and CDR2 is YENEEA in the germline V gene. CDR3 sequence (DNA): TGTGCCAGCAGCTTAGCGGGACAGAACTATGGCTACACCCTC. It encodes CASSLAGQNYGYTL.

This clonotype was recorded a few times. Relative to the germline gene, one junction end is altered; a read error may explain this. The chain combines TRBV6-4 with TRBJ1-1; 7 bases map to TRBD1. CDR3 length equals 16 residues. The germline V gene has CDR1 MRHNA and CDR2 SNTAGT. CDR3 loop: CANSDSGRGLITEAFF. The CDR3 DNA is TGTGCCAACAGTGACTCCGGCAGGGGGTTGATCACTGAAGCTTTCTTT.

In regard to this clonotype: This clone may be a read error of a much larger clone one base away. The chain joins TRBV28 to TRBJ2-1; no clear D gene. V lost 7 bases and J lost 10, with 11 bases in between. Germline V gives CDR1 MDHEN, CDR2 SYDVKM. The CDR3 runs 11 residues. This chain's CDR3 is CASTRLKEQFF. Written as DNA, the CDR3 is TGTGCCAGCACCCGCCTGAAAGAGCAGTTCTTC.

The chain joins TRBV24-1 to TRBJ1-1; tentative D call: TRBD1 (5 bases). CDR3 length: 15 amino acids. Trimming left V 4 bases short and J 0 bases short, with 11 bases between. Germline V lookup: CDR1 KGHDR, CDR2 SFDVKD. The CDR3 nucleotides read TGTGCCACCAGTGACGCTGGGGCTCTGAACACTGAAGCTTTCTTT. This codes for CATSDAGALNTEAFF.

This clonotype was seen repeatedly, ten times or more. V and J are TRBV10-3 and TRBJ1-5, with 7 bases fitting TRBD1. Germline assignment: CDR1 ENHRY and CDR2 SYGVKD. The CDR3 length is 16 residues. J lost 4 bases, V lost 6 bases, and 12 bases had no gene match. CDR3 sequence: CAISATRTGGNQPQHF. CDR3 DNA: TGTGCCATCAGCGCAACTAGGACAGGCGGTAATCAGCCCCAGCATTTT.

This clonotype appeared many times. The CDR3 nucleotides read TGTGCCAGCAGTCTTCTATTCAAGGGGGACGAGCAGTACTTC. Translation gives CASSLLFKGDEQYF. The V gene is TRBV12-3 or TRBV12-4, the J gene TRBJ2-7; possibly TRBD1 for D (6 bases). This CDR3 has 14 residues. V was shortened by 5 bases and J by 5 bases, with 16 bases between the two germline ends.

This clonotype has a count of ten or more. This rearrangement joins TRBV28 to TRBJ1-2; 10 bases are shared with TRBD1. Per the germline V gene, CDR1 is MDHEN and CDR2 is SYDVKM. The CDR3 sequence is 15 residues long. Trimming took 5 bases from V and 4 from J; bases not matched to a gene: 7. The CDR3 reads CASSAGTGVFYGYTF. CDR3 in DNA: TGTGCCAGCAGTGCCGGGACAGGGGTTTTCTATGGCTACACCTTC.

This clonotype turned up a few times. The CDR3 coding sequence is TGTGCCAGCAGCCGAGGACTAGCCTATGCCCGAGACAGCACAGATACGCAGTATTTT. Protein sequence: CASSRGLAYARDSTDTQYF. V usage is TRBV7-9 and J usage is TRBJ2-3, with TRBD2 matching over 8 bases. The germline V gene has CDR1 SEHNR and CDR2 FQNEAQ (reference sequence). This CDR3 region has 19 residues. J gave up 0 bases and V 5 bases, and 16 bases lay outside the gene matches.

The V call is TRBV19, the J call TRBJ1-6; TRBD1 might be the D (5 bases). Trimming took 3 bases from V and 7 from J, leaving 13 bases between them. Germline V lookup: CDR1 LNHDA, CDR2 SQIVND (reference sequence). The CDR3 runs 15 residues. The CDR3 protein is CASSIRPGTNSPLHF. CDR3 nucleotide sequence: TGTGCCAGTAGTATCCGACCGGGGACGAATTCACCCCTCCACTTT.

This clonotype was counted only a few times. The CDR3 sequence is CASSPEGSEGGEAFF. The CDR3 DNA reads as TGTGCCAGCTCACCGGAAGGGTCGGAGGGGGGTGAAGCTTTCTTT. The chain links TRBV18 to TRBJ1-1; weak D call: TRBD1 (6 bases). The V end lost 3 bases, the J end lost 7 bases, and 18 bases lay between the germline ends. The CDR3 runs to 15 residues. The V gene's germline CDR1 is KGHSH and CDR2 LQKENI.

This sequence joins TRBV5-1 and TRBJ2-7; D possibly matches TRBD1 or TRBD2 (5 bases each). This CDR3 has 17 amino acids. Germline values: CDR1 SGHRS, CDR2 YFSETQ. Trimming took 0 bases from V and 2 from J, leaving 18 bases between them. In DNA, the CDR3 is TGCGCCAGCAGCTTGGGGGGGACGGTCGCCCTTACCTACGAGCAGTACTTC. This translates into CASSLGGTVALTYEQYF.

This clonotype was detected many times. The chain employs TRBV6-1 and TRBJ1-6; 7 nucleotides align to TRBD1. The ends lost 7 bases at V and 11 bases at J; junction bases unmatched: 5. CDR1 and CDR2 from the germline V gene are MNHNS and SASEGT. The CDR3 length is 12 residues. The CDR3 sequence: CASKTGITPLHF. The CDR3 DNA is TGTGCCAGCAAGACAGGGATTACACCCCTCCACTTT.

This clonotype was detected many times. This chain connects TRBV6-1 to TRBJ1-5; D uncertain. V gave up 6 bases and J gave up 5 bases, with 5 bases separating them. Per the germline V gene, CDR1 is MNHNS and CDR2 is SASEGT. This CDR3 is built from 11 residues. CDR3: CASSEYQPQHF. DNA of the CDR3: TGTGCCAGCAGCGAGTATCAGCCCCAGCATTTT.

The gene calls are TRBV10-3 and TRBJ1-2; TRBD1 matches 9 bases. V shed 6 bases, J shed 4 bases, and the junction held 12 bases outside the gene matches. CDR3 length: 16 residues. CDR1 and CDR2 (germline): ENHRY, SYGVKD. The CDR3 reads CAIREGQGRGAYGYTF. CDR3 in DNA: TGTGCCATCAGAGAAGGACAGGGGAGAGGGGCCTATGGCTACACCTTC.

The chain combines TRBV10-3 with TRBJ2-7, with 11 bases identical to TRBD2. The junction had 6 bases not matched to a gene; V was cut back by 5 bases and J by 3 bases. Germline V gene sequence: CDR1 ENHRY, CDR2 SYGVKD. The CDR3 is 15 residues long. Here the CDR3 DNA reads TGTGCCATCAGTCCCCCGGGACTAGCGGACTACGAGCAGTACGTC. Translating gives CAISPPGLADYEQYV.

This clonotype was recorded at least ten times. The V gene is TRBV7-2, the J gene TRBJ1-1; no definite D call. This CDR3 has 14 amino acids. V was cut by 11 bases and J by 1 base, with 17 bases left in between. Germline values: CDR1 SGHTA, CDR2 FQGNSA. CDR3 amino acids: CADLAGLANTEAFF. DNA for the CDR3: TGTGCCGACCTGGCGGGATTGGCGAACACTGAAGCTTTCTTT.

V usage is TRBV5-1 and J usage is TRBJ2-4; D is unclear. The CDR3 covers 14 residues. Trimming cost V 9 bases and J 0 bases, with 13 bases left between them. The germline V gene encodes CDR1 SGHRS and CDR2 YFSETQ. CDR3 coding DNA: TGCGCCACCCCGGCCCGGAGAGCCAAAAACATTCAGTACTTC. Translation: CATPARRAKNIQYF.

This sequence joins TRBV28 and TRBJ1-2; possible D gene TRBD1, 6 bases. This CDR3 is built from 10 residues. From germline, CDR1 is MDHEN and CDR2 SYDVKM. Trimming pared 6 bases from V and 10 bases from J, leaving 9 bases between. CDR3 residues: CASSRGSYTF. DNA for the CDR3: TGTGCCAGCAGCAGGGGATCCTACACCTTC.

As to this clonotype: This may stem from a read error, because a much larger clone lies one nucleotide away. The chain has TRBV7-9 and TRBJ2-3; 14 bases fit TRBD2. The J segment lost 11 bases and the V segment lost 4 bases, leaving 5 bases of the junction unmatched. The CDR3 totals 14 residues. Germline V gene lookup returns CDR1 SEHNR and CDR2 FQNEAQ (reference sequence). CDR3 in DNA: TGTGCCAGCAGCTCCGGGACTAGCGGGGGACTGCAGTATTTT. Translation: CASSSGTSGGLQYF. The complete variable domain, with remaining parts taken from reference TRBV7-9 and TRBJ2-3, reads DTGVSQNPRHKITKRGQNVTFRCDPISEHNRLYWYRQTLGQGPEFLTYFQNEAQLEKSRLLSDRFSAERPKGSFSTLEIQRTEQGDSAMYLCASSSGTSGGLQYFGPGTRLTVL.

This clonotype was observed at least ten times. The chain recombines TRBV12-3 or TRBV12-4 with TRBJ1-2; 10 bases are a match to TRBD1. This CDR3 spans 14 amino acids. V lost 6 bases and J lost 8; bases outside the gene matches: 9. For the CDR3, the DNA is TGTGCCAGCAGCCGGGACAGGGGAGTAGAAGGCTACACCTTC. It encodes CASSRDRGVEGYTF.

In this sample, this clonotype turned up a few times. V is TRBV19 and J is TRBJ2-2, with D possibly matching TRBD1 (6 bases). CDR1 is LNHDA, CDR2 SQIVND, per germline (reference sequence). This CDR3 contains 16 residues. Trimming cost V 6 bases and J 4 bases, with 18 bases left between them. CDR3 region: CASSPPGHLITGELFF. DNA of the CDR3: TGTGCCAGTAGCCCCCCGGGACACCTCATCACCGGGGAGCTGTTTTTT.

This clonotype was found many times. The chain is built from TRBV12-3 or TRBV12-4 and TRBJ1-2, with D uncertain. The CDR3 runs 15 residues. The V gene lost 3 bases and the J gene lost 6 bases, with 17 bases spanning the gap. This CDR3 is CASSFLAGSGHGYTF. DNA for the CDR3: TGTGCCAGCAGTTTTCTTGCCGGGTCGGGTCATGGCTACACCTTC.